This T cell receptor delta chain is drawn from a study of gamma-delta chains in newborns, infants, children. Study at large: Microbial exposure reportedly drives polyclonal innate γδ T cell expansion after birth.

TCRdb reprocessed the reads through CATT. The data hold several thousand delta-chain clones, with roughly 35% observed a single time. Germline-derived CDR1 and CDR2 are TSWWSYY and QGS. The CDR3 is made up of 21 amino acids. For this clone: One junction end does not reproduce the germline sequence, and a read error may be involved. This same CDR3 is encoded by further DNA sequences in the sample.

The sequence was obtained from a child who received the measles vaccine. The sample comprised blood. The chain couples TRDV1 to TRDJ1; D is perhaps TRDD1 or TRDD3 (5 bases each). CDR3 sequence: CALGEIGLELVRIGGTDKLIF. In DNA form, the CDR3 reads TGCGCTCTTGGGGAAATCGGGTTGGAGCTAGTACGCATAGGTGGCACCGATAAACTCATCTTT.